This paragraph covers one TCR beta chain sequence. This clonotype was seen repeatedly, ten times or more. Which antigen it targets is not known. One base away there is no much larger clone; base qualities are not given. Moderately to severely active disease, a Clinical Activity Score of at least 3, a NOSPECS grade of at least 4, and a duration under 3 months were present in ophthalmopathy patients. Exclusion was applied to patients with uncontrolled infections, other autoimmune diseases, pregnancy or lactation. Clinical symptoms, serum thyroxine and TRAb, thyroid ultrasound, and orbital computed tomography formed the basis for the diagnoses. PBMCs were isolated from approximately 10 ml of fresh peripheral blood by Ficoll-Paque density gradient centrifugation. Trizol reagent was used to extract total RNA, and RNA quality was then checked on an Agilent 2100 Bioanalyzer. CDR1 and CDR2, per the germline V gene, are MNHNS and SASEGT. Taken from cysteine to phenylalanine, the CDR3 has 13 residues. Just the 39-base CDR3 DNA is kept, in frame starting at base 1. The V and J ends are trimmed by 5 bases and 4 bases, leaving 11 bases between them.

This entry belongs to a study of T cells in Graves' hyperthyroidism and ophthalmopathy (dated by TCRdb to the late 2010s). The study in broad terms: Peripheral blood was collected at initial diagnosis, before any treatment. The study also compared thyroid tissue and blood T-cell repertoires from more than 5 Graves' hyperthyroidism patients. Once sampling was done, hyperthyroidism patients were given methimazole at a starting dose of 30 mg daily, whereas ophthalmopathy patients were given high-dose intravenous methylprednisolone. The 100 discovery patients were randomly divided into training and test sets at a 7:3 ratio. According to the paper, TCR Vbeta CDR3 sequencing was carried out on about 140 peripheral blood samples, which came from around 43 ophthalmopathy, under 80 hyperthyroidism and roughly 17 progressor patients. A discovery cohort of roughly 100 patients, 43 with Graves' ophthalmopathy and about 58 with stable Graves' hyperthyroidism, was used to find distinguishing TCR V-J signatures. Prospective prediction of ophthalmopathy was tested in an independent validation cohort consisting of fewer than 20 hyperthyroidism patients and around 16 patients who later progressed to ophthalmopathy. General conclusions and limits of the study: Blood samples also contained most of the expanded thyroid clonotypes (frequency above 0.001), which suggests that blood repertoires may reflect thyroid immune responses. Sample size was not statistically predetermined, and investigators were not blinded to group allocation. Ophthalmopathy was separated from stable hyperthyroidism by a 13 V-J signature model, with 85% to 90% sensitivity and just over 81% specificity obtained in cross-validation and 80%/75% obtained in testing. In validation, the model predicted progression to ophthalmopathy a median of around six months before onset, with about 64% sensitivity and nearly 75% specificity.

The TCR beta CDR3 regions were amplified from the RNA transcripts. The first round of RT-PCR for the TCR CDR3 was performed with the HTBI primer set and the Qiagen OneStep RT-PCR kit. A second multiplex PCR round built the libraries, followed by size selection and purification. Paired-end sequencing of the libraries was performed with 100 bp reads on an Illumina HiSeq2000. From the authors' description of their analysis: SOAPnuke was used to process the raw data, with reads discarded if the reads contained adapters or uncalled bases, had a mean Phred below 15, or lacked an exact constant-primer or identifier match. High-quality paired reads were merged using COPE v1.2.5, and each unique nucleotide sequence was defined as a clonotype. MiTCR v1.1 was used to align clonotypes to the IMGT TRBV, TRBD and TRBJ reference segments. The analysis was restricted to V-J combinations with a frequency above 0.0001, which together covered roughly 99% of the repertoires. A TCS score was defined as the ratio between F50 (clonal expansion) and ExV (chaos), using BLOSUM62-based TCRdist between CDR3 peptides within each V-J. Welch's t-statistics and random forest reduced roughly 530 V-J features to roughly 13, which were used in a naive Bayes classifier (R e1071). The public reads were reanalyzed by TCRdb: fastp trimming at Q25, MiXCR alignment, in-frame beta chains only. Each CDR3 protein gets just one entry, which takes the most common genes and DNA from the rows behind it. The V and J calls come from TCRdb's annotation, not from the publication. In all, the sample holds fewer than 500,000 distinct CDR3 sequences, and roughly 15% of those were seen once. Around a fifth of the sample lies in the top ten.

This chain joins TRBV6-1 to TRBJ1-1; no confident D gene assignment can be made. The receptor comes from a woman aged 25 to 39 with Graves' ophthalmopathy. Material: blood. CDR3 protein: CASSTSWSTEAFF. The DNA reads TGTGCCAGCAGTACCAGTTGGAGCACTGAAGCTTTCTTT.